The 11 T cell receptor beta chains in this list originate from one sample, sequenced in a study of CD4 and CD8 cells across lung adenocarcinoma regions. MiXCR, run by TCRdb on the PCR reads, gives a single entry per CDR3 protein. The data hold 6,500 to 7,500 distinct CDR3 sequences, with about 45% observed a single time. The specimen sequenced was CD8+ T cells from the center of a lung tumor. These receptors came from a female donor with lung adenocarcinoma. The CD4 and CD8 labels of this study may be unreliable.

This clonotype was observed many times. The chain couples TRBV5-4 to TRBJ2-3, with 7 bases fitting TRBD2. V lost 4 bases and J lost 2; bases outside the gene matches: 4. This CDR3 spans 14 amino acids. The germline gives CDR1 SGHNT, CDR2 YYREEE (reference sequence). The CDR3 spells CASSGAGFTDTQYF. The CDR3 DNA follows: TGTGCCAGCAGCGGAGCGGGATTCACAGATACGCAGTATTTT.

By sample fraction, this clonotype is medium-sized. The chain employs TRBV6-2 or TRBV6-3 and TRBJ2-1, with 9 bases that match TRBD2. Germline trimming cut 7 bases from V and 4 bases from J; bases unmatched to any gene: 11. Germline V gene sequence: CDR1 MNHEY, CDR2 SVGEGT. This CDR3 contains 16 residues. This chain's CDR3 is CASKGGREGKYNEQFF. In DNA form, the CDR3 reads TGTGCCAGCAAGGGGGGGCGGGAGGGCAAGTACAATGAGCAGTTCTTC.

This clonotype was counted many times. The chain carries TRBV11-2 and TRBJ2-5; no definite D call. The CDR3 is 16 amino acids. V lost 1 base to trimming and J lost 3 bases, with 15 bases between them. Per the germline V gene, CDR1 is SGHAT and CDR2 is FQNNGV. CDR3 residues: CASSLVGFRAEETQYF. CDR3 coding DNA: TGTGCCAGCAGCTTAGTGGGGTTTCGGGCGGAAGAGACCCAGTACTTC.

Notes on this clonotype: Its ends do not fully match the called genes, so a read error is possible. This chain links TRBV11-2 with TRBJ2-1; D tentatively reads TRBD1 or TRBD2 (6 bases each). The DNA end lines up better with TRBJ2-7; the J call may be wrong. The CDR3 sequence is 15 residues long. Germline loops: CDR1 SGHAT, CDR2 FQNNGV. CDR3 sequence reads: CARSFGGRHLDTQYF. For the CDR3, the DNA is TGTGCCAGGAGCTTCGGGGGCCGGCACCTAGATACGCAGTACTTC.

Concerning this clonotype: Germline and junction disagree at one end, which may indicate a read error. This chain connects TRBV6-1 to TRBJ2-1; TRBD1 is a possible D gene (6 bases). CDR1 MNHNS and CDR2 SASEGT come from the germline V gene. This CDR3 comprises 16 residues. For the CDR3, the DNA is TGTGCCAGCTGCCACCCGGGGACATGGGGCAAAAACACGCAGTATTTC. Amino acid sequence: CASCHPGTWGKNTQYF.

Here the CDR3 reads CARGLSPMDTQYF. DNA of the CDR3: TGTGCCAGGGGTTTGTCCCCCATGGATACGCAGTATTTT. This chain joins TRBV6-1 and TRBJ2-3; D is ambiguous. The CDR3 is 13 residues long. Trimming stripped 9 bases from V and 6 bases from J, with 16 bases between. Germline V gene lookup returns CDR1 MNHNS and CDR2 SASEGT.

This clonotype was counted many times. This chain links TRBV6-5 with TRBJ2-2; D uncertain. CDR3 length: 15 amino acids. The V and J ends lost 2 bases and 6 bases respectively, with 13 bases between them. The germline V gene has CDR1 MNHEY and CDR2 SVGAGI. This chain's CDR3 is CASSYKPRGSGELFF. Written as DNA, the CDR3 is TGTGCCAGCAGTTACAAGCCTAGAGGCTCCGGGGAGCTGTTTTTT.

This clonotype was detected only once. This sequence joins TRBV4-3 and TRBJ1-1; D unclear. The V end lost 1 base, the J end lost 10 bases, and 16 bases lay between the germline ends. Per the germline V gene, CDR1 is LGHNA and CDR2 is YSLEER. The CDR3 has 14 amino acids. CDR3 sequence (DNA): TGCGCCAGCAGCCAAGCGCGCCGGGCCTGGGGAGCTTTCTTT. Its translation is CASSQARRAWGAFF.

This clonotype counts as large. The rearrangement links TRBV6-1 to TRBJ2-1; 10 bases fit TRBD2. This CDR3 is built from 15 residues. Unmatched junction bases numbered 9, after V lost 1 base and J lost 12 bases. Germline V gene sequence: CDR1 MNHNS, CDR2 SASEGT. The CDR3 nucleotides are TGTGCCAGCAGTGAAGGAGCTAGCGGGAGTGTGCGGCAGTTCTTC. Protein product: CASSEGASGSVRQFF.

This CDR3 reads CASSTGTSGRAYQETQYF. The CDR3 coding sequence is TGTGCCAGCAGTACTGGGACTAGCGGGAGGGCCTACCAAGAGACCCAGTACTTC. The J gene is TRBJ2-1, the V gene TRBV6-2 or TRBV6-3, with 16 bases matching TRBD2. The last part of the DNA fits TRBJ2-5 better; the J call may be wrong. There are 18 residues in the CDR3. CDR1 is MNHEY, CDR2 SVGEGT, per germline.

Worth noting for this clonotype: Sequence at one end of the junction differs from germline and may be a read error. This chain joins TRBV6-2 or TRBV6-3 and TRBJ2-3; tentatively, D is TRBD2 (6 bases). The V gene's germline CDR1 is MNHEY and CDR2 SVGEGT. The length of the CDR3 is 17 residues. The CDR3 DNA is TGTGCCAGCAGTATACTCTATCGGGAGTGGGGCAAAGATACGCAGTATTTC. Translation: CASSILYREWGKDTQYF.